These 25 T cell receptor beta chains were sequenced from one sample in a study of shared clonotypes between healthy human individuals. The method was immunoSEQ multiplex PCR; TCRdb's version includes in-frame clones alone and lacks a portion of them. Of under 1 million clones listed, approximately 97% are singletons. The naive CD8 population came from CD45RO-negative cells selected for CCR7, without terminally differentiated effector memory CD45RA+ cells. The sequencing sample was made of naive CD8+ T cells sorted from blood. These receptor sequences come from a man younger than 40 in good health.

V is TRBV29-1 and J is TRBJ1-1; D gene uncertain. Looked up from germline, CDR1 is SQVTM and CDR2 is ANQGSEA. V gave up 1 base and J gave up 3 bases, with 3 bases separating them. This CDR3 contains 11 residues. CDR3 sequence: CSVEGDTEAFF. In DNA, the CDR3 is TGCAGCGTTGAAGGGGACACTGAAGCTTTCTTT.

The CDR3 reads CSVETSGFYEQYF. DNA of the CDR3: TGCAGCGTTGAGACTAGCGGCTTCTACGAGCAGTACTTC. J is TRBJ2-7 and V is TRBV29-1; 9 bases line up with TRBD2. Germline V gene sequence: CDR1 SQVTM, CDR2 ANQGSEA. This CDR3 spans 13 amino acids. V trimming: 3 bases; J trimming: 3 bases; junction bases outside the gene matches: 3.

The chain links TRBV7-6 to TRBJ2-5; no firm D call. CDR1 and CDR2 from the germline V gene are SGHVS and FNYEAQ. The CDR3 spans 14 residues. V was shortened by 1 base and J by 2 bases, with 8 bases between the two germline ends. The CDR3 DNA follows: TGTGCCAGCAGCTTAGGTGACGGACAAGAGACCCAGTACTTC. It yields the protein CASSLGDGQETQYF.

The chain joins TRBV28 to TRBJ2-7, with TRBD2 matching 9 bases. CDR3 length: 14 residues. With 3 bases clipped from V and 6 bases from J, the junction kept 6 bases outside the gene matches. The germline V gene has CDR1 MDHEN and CDR2 SYDVKM. The CDR3 loop reads CASSFRLAVGEQYF. The CDR3 nucleotides are TGTGCCAGCAGTTTTCGACTAGCGGTGGGCGAGCAGTACTTC. The full variable domain, in which reference TRBV28 and TRBJ2-7 provide the parts outside the CDR3, is DVKVTQSSRYLVKRTGEKVFLECVQDMDHENMFWYRQDPGLGLRLIYFSYDVKMKEKGDIPEGYSVSREKKERFSLILESASTNQTSMYLCASSFRLAVGEQYFGPGTRLTVT.

The chain couples TRBV7-9 to TRBJ2-7, with a tentative D call TRBD1 (5 bases). The CDR3 extends over 14 amino acids. The germline V and J ends were trimmed by 1 base and 0 bases, with 7 bases remaining between them. Germline CDR1 is SEHNR and CDR2 is FQNEAQ (reference sequence). The CDR3: CASSLGGRSYEQYF. CDR3 nucleotides: TGTGCCAGCAGCTTAGGGGGCCGCTCCTACGAGCAGTACTTC.

Concerning this clone: The sample carries other DNA sequences with the same CDR3. This sequence joins TRBV11-2 and TRBJ2-5; D ambiguous. Germline assignment: CDR1 SGHAT and CDR2 FQNNGV. The CDR3 loop spans 11 amino acids. V lost 3 bases, J lost 5 bases, and 4 bases lay in between. The CDR3 DNA follows: TGTGCCAGCAGCTTGAGCGAGACCCAGTACTTC. Encoded protein: CASSLSETQYF.

The sample holds one count of this clone. The J gene is TRBJ2-2, the V gene TRBV5-4, with TRBD2 identical over 9 bases. V shed 3 bases, J shed 4 bases, and the junction held 10 bases outside the gene matches. The germline V gene encodes CDR1 SGHNT and CDR2 YYREEE (reference sequence). The CDR3 has 17 amino acids. The CDR3 is CASSSADSGSTTGELFF. The CDR3 nucleotides read TGTGCCAGCAGCTCCGCCGATAGCGGGAGTACCACCGGGGAGCTGTTTTTT.

V and J are TRBV7-9 and TRBJ2-1; 9 bases are shared with TRBD2. CDR1 is SEHNR, CDR2 FQNEAQ, per germline (reference sequence). The V gene end was trimmed by 1 base and the J gene end by 7 bases; junction bases not matched to a gene: 14. The CDR3 covers 18 residues. As DNA, the CDR3 is TGTGCCAGCAGCTTAGTGGTGCCGGAGCGGGGGGCTAGAAATGAGCAGTTCTTC. It encodes CASSLVVPERGARNEQFF.

V and J are TRBV29-1 and TRBJ2-2; no clear D. This CDR3 spans 11 amino acids. V gave up 7 bases and J gave up 6 bases, with 9 bases separating them. CDR1 is SQVTM, CDR2 ANQGSEA, per germline. The CDR3 nucleotides read TGCAGCGGAGTCGGTCCCGGGGAGCTGTTTTTT. Its protein product is CSGVGPGELFF.

The chain carries TRBV6-1 and TRBJ1-2; 12 bases match TRBD1. CDR1 MNHNS and CDR2 SASEGT come from the germline V gene. After removal of 5 bases from V and 6 bases from J, the junction contained 4 bases not matched to a gene. The CDR3 has 14 residues. CDR3 coding DNA: TGTGCCAGCAGTTCGTGGGACAGGGGGCATGGCTACACCTTC. It yields the protein CASSSWDRGHGYTF.

This sequence joins TRBV7-2 and TRBJ1-1; no definite D call. The CDR3 is 12 residues long. Germline CDR1 SGHTA, CDR2 FQGNSA. V lost 7 bases and J 0 bases, leaving 6 bases between the germline ends. The chain's CDR3 is CASIKMNTEAFF. In nucleotides, the CDR3 is TGTGCCAGCATCAAGATGAACACTGAAGCTTTCTTT.

The rearrangement links TRBV2 to TRBJ1-2; the D gene is possibly TRBD1 (6 bases). The CDR3 is 17 amino acids. Germline assignment: CDR1 SNHLY and CDR2 FYNNEI. V lost 3 bases, J lost 4 bases, and 21 bases lay in between. The CDR3 sequence: CASSEGRGLQPGYGYTF. The DNA for the CDR3 is TGTGCCAGCAGTGAGGGCAGGGGTTTACAACCGGGCTATGGCTACACCTTC.

This sequence joins TRBV27 and TRBJ2-7; D unclear. With 6 bases removed from V and 3 bases from J, the gap between germline ends came to 12 bases. This CDR3 is 13 amino acids long. Germline CDR1 and CDR2: MNHEY and SMNVEV (reference sequence). This CDR3 reads CASSNSENYEQYF. The CDR3 bases are TGTGCCAGCAGCAATTCGGAGAACTACGAGCAGTACTTC.

The V gene is TRBV7-9, the J gene TRBJ2-1; TRBD2 agrees at 12 bases. CDR3 length: 16 residues. Germline V CDR1 and CDR2: SEHNR, FQNEAQ (reference sequence). J lost 8 bases, V lost 3 bases, and 8 bases had no gene match. Written as DNA, the CDR3 is TGTGCCAGCAGCTTGACTAGCGGGAGACGGGTCGATGAGCAGTTCTTC. This sequence encodes CASSLTSGRRVDEQFF.

The chain couples TRBV4-2 to TRBJ1-5, with TRBD1 matching 9 bases. Germline CDR1 LGHNA, CDR2 YNFKEQ. V lost 0 bases, J lost 4 bases, and 1 base stayed unmatched. The CDR3 contains 15 residues. The CDR3 sequence is CASSQDGQGNQPQHF. DNA of the CDR3: TGTGCCAGCAGCCAAGATGGACAGGGGAATCAGCCCCAGCATTTT.

The chain is built from TRBV7-8 and TRBJ2-2; the D is unclear. The CDR3 runs 16 residues. Per the germline V gene, CDR1 is SGHVS and CDR2 is FQNEAQ. Trimming stripped 5 bases from V and 6 bases from J, with 19 bases between. The CDR3 here is CASSIPTFPTAGELFF. In nucleotides, the CDR3 is TGTGCCAGCAGCATACCGACATTCCCGACCGCCGGGGAGCTGTTTTTT.

The chain has TRBV7-7 and TRBJ2-5; 11 bases line up with TRBD2. The V gene end was trimmed by 4 bases and the J gene end by 5 bases; junction bases not matched to a gene: 9. Per the germline V gene, CDR1 is SSHAT and CDR2 is FNYEAQ (reference sequence). This CDR3 has 16 amino acids. The CDR3 region is CASSSGTSGRGETQYF. Written as DNA, the CDR3 is TGTGCCAGCAGCTCGGGAACTAGCGGGAGAGGGGAGACCCAGTACTTC.

This clone was recorded once. V gene TRBV27 combines with J gene TRBJ2-1; TRBD2 agrees at 12 bases. Germline V gene data show CDR1 as MNHEY and CDR2 as SMNVEV (reference sequence). V shed 5 bases and J 7 bases; nucleotides not matched to a gene: 6. The CDR3 is 15 amino acids. This CDR3 is CASSTLAGGRNEQFF. Here the CDR3 DNA reads TGTGCCAGCAGTACACTAGCGGGAGGTAGAAATGAGCAGTTCTTC.

The chain is built from TRBV7-9 and TRBJ2-1; 12 nucleotides align to TRBD2. Trimming took 5 bases from V and 0 from J; bases not matched to a gene: 8. There are 18 residues in the CDR3. CDR1 is SEHNR, CDR2 FQNEAQ, per germline (reference sequence). The CDR3 DNA follows: TGTGCCAGCAGCGGGACTAGCGGGTTCAAAAGCTCCTACAATGAGCAGTTCTTC. It yields the protein CASSGTSGFKSSYNEQFF.

The gene calls are TRBV30 and TRBJ2-1, with 9 positions matching TRBD1. The length of the CDR3 is 14 residues. With V trimmed by 4 bases and J by 6 bases, 7 bases remained unmatched. Germline V gene sequence: CDR1 GTSNPN, CDR2 SVGIG (reference sequence). The DNA for the CDR3 is TGTGCCTGGAACCCGGGACAGGGTCCCAATGAGCAGTTCTTC. It specifies CAWNPGQGPNEQFF.

The rearrangement uses TRBV5-4 and TRBJ2-1; 13 nucleotides agree with TRBD2. Trimming removed 5 bases from V and 6 bases from J; junction bases left unmatched: 5. The germline CDR1 and CDR2 sequences are SGHNT and YYREEE (reference sequence). The CDR3 is made up of 15 amino acids. The CDR3 protein is CASRKGLAGLNEQFF. CDR3 nucleotides: TGTGCCAGCAGAAAGGGACTAGCGGGACTCAATGAGCAGTTCTTC.

The V and J genes are TRBV14 and TRBJ2-2; maybe TRBD1 (5 bases). V dropped 4 bases and J dropped 2 bases, with 8 bases sitting between them. The CDR3 loop spans 14 amino acids. Germline CDR1 reads SGHDN; CDR2 reads FVKESK. CDR3 nucleotide sequence: TGTGCCAGCAGCCCGACAGCTAACACCGGGGAGCTGTTTTTT. It yields the protein CASSPTANTGELFF.

This clone was seen a single time. The rearrangement links TRBV29-1 to TRBJ2-5, with D tentatively TRBD1 (7 bases). V was clipped by 4 bases and J by 3 bases, with 21 bases between them. CDR3 length: 16 residues. Germline CDR1 is SQVTM and CDR2 is ANQGSEA. The chain's CDR3 is CSVGGDSHTLEETQYF. The CDR3 DNA follows: TGCAGCGTTGGGGGGGACAGTCACACATTGGAAGAGACCCAGTACTTC.

J is TRBJ2-1 and V is TRBV7-2; D is possibly TRBD1 (5 bases). The V end lost 1 base, the J end lost 9 bases, and 10 bases lay between the germline ends. CDR1 SGHTA and CDR2 FQGNSA come from the germline V gene. The CDR3 is made up of 13 amino acids. The CDR3 spells CASSLGGAGEQFF. In DNA form, the CDR3 reads TGTGCCAGCAGCTTAGGTGGGGCTGGTGAGCAGTTCTTC.

The chain employs TRBV10-2 and TRBJ1-4, with D hard to call. V was clipped by 5 bases and J by 6 bases, with 10 bases between them. There are 13 residues in the CDR3. Germline-derived CDR1 and CDR2 are WSHSY and SAAADI. The CDR3 DNA sequence: TGCGCCAGCAGTCGGCCCGGGGATGAAAAACTGTTTTTT. Its translation is CASSRPGDEKLFF.